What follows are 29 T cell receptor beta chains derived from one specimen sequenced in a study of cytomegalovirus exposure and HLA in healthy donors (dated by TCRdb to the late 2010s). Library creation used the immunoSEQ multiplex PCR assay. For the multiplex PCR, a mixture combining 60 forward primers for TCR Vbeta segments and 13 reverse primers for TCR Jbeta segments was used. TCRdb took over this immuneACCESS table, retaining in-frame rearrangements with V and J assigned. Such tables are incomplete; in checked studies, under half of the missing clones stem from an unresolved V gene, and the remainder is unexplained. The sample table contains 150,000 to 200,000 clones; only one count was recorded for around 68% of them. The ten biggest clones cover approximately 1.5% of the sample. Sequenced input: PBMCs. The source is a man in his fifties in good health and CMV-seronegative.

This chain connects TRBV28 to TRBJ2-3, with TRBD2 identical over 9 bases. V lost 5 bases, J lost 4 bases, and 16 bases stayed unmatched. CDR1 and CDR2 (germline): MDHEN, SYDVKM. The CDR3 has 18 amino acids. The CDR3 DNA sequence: TGTGCCAGCAGTCCCATAACCTTGTTAGCGGGGGAATCAGATACGCAGTATTTT. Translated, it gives CASSPITLLAGESDTQYF.

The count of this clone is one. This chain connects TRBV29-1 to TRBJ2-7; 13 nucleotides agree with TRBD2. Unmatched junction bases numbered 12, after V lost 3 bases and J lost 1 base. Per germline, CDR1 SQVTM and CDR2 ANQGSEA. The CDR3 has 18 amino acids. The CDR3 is CSVELGTSGAPLSYEQYF. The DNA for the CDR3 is TGCAGCGTTGAGCTCGGGACTAGCGGGGCCCCCCTTTCCTACGAGCAGTACTTC.

DNA of the CDR3: TGTGCTAGTGGCCAAGACAGGGGGCTCCGAGGTGAGCAGTTCTTC. Translating gives CASGQDRGLRGEQFF. This sequence joins TRBV12-5 and TRBJ2-1, with 10 bases identical to TRBD1. Germline assignment: CDR1 LGHNT and CDR2 FRNRAP. This CDR3 region has 15 residues. Losses at the gene ends were 6 bases for V and 9 bases for J; bases not matched to a gene: 11.

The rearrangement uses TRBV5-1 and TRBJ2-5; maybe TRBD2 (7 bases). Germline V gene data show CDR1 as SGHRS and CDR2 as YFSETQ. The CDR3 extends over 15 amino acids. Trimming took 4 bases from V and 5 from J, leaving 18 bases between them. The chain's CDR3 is CASSQGGGGRETQYF. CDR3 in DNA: TGCGCCAGCAGCCAGGGTGGGGGGGGCCGTGAGACCCAGTACTTC.

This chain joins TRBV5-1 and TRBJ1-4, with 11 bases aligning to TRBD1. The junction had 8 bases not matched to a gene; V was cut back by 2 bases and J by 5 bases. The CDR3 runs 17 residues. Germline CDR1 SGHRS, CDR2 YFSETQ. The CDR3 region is CASSFGQGAAKNEKLFF. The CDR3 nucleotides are TGCGCCAGCAGCTTTGGACAGGGGGCGGCGAAAAATGAAAAACTGTTTTTT.

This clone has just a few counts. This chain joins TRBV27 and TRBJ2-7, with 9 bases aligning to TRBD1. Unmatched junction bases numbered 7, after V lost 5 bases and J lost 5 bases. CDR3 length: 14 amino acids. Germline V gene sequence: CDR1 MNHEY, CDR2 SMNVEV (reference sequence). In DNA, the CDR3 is TGTGCCAGCAGTCCTGGGACAGGGCTCGACGAGCAGTACTTC. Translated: CASSPGTGLDEQYF.

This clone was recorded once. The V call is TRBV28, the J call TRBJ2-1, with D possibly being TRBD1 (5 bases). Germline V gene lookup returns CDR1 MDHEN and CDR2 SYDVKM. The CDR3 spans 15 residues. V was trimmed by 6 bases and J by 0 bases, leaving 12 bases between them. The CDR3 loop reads CASSPGQSSYNEQFF. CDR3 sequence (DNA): TGTGCCAGCAGCCCAGGACAAAGCTCCTACAATGAGCAGTTCTTC.

The CDR3 here is CASSLSTGNNSPLHF. CDR3 nucleotide sequence: TGCGCCAGCAGCTTGTCGACAGGCAATAATTCACCCCTCCACTTT. V usage is TRBV5-1 and J usage is TRBJ1-6; the D gene is possibly TRBD1 (6 bases). The ends were cut back, 1 base at V and 5 bases at J, with 10 bases in the middle. This CDR3 contains 15 residues. Per germline, CDR1 SGHRS and CDR2 YFSETQ.

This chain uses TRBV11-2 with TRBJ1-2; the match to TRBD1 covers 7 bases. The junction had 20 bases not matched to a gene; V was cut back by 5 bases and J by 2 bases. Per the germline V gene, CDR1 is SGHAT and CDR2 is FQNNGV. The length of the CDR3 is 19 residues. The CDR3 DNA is TGTGCCAGCAGCCAGTCCCTAGGGCGACTGAGGGGGCGGAACTATGGCTACACCTTC. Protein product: CASSQSLGRLRGRNYGYTF.

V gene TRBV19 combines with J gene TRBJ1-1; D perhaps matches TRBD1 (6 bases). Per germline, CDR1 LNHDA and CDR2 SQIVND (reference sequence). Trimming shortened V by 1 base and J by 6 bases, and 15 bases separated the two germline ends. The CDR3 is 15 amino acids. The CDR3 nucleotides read TGTGCCAGTAGTATAGTCGGGGGGCACGGGGCTGAAGCTTTCTTT. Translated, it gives CASSIVGGHGAEAFF.

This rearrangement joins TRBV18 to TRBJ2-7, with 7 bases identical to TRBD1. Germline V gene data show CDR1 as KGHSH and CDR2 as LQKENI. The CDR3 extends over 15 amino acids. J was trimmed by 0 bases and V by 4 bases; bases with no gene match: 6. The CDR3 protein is CASSQWAGGSYEQYF. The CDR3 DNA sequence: TGTGCCAGCTCACAGTGGGCAGGGGGCTCCTACGAGCAGTACTTC.

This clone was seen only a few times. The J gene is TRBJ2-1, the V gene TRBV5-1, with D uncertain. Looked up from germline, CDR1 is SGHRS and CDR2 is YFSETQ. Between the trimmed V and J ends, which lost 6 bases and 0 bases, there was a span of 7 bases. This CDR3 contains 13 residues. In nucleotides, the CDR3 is TGCGCCAGCAACCCGGGCTCCTACAATGAGCAGTTCTTC. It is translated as CASNPGSYNEQFF.

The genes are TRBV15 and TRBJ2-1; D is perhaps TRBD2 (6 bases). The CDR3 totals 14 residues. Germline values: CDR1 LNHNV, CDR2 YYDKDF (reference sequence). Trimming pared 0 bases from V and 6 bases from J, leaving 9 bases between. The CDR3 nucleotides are TGTGCCACCAGCAGAGATACTAGCTCCAATGAGCAGTTCTTC. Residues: CATSRDTSSNEQFF.

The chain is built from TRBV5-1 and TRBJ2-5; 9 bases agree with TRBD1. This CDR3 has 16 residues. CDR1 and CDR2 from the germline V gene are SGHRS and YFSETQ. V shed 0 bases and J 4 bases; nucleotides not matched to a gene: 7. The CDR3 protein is CASSLEGRTGVETQYF. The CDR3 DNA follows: TGCGCCAGCAGCTTGGAAGGGAGGACAGGGGTAGAGACCCAGTACTTC.

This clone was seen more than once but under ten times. The CDR3 DNA follows: TGTGCCAGCAGTTCCCTAGCGGGGGGGCCCGCAGATACGCAGTATTTT. It yields the protein CASSSLAGGPADTQYF. This rearrangement joins TRBV27 to TRBJ2-3; 12 positions match TRBD2. Germline V lookup: CDR1 MNHEY, CDR2 SMNVEV (reference sequence). This CDR3 is built from 16 residues. Unmatched junction bases numbered 6, after V lost 4 bases and J lost 4 bases.

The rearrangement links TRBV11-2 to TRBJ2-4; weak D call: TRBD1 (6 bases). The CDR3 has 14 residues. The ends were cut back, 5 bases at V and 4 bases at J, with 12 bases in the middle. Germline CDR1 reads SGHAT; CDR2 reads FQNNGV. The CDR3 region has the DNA TGTGCCAGCAGCCCCGGGACACCGAAAAACATTCAGTACTTC. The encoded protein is CASSPGTPKNIQYF.

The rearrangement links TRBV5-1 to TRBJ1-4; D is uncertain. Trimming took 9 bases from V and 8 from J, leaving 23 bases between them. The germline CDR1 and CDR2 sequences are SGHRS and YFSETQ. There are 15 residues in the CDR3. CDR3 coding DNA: TGCGCCACCTCCGAGTATGGAACTGGGAGGGAAAAACTGTTTTTT. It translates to CATSEYGTGREKLFF.

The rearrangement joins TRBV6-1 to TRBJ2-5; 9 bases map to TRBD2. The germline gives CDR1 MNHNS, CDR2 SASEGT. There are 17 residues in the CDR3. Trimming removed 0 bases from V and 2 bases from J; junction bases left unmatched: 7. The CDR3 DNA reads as TGTGCCAGCAGTGAAGCCCGGCTAGCGGGGACACAAGAGACCCAGTACTTC. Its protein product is CASSEARLAGTQETQYF.

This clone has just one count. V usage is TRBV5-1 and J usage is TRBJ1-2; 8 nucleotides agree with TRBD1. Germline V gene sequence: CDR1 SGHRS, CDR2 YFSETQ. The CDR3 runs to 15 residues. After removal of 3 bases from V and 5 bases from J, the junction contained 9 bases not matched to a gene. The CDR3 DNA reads TGCGCCAGCAGCTATTTCAGGGGGCCCGGGTATGGCTACACCTTC. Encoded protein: CASSYFRGPGYGYTF.

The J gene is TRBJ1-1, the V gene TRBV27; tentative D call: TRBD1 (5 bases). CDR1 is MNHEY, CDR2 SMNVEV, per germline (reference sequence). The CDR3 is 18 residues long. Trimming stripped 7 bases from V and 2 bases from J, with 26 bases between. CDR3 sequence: CASKKAGQAGGSNTEAFF. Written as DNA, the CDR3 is TGTGCCAGCAAGAAAGCAGGTCAGGCCGGGGGTTCCAACACTGAAGCTTTCTTT.

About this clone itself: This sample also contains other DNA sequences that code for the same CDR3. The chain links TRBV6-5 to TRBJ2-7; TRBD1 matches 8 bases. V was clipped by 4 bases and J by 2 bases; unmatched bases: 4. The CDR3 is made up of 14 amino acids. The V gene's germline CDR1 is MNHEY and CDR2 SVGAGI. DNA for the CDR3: TGTGCCAGCAGTTCTCCAGGGGGCCCCTACGAGCAGTACTTC. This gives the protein CASSSPGGPYEQYF.

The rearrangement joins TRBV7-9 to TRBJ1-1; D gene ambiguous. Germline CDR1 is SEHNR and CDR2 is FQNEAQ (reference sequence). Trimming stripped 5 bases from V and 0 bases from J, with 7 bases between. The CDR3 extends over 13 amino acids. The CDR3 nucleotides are TGTGCCAGCAGCGAAGGAGTGAACACTGAAGCTTTCTTT. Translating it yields CASSEGVNTEAFF. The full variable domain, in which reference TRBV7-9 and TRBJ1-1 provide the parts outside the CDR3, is DTGVSQNPRHKITKRGQNVTFRCDPISEHNRLYWYRQTLGQGPEFLTYFQNEAQLEKSRLLSDRFSAERPKGSFSTLEIQRTEQGDSAMYLCASSEGVNTEAFFGQGTRLTVV.

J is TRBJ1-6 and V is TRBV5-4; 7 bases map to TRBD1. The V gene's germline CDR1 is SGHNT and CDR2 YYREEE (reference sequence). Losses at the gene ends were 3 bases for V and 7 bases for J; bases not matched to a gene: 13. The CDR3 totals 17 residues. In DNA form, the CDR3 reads TGTGCCAGCAGCTGGGCTAGTAGAGGGGGCAACAATTCACCCCTCCACTTT. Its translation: CASSWASRGGNNSPLHF.

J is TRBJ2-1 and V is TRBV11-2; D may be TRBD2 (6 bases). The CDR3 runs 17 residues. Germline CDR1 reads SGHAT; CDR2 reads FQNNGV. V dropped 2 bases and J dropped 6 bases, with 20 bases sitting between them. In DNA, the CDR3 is TGTGCCAGCAGCTTACCTAAGGTGGCGGGGTTTGGCAATGAGCAGTTCTTC. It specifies CASSLPKVAGFGNEQFF.

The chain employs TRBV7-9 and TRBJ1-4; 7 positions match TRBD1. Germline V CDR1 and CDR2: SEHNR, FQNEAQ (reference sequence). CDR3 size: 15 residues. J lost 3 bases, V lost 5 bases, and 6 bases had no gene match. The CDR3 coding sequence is TGTGCCAGCAGCCCCGCTGGGACAGCTAATGAAAAACTGTTTTTT. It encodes CASSPAGTANEKLFF.

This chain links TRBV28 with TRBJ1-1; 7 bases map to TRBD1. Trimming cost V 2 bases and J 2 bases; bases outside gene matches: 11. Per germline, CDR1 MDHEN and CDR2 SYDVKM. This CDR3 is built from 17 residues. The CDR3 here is CASSLIFRDRVNTEAFF. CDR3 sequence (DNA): TGTGCCAGCAGTTTAATCTTTCGTGACAGGGTTAACACTGAAGCTTTCTTT. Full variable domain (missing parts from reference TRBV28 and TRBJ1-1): DVKVTQSSRYLVKRTGEKVFLECVQDMDHENMFWYRQDPGLGLRLIYFSYDVKMKEKGDIPEGYSVSREKKERFSLILESASTNQTSMYLCASSLIFRDRVNTEAFFGQGTRLTVV.

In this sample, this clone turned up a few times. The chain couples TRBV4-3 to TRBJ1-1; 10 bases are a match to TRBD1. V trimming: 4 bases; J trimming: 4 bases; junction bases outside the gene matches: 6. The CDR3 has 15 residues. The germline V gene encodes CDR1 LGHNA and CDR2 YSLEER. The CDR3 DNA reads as TGCGCCAGCAGCCTAGCGACAGGGGGCGTCACTGAAGCTTTCTTT. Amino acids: CASSLATGGVTEAFF.

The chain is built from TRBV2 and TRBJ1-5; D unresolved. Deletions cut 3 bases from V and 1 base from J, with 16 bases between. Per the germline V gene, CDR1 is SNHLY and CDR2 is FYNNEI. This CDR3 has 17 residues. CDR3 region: CASSDIVRGGSNQPQHF. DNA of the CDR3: TGTGCCAGCAGTGATATCGTTCGGGGAGGGAGCAATCAGCCCCAGCATTTT.

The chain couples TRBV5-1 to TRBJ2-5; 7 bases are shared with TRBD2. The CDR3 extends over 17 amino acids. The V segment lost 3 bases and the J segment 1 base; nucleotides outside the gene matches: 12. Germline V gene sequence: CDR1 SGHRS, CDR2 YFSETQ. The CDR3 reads CASSWGRVLAVQETQYF. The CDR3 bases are TGCGCCAGCAGCTGGGGGAGGGTGCTAGCGGTCCAAGAGACCCAGTACTTC.